This T cell receptor (beta chain) was retrieved from a study of blood T cell repertoires in COVID-19. Looking at the study overall: Collection of acute and convalescent COVID-19 samples took place in the United States, Italy and Spain. The analysed material was cDNA or gDNA that came from T cells, B-cell-depleted T cells, or PBMCs.

Deletions cut 3 bases from V and 1 base from J, with 7 bases between. CDR1 is SGHRS and CDR2 is YFSETQ in the germline V gene. CDR3 length: 13 residues. Note on this clone: The same CDR3 can be traced to other DNA sequences in this sample.

Original processing methods: Researchers report that nucleated cell counts were estimated from reference gene primer amplification. Method: immunoSEQ multiplex PCR; TCRdb's copy keeps in-frame clones and lacks some. That table gives V, J and clone size, and the DNA gave D and trimming. The sample lists more than 150,000 clones; approximately 88% were seen once. Sequenced material: peripheral blood. The source is a man aged 18 to 29 with active or convalescent COVID-19. The chain links TRBV5-1 to TRBJ1-1; D possibly corresponds to TRBD1 (5 bases). CDR3 protein: CASSSQGNTEAFF. The CDR3 DNA is TGCGCCAGCAGCTCCCAGGGGAACACTGAAGCTTTCTTT.